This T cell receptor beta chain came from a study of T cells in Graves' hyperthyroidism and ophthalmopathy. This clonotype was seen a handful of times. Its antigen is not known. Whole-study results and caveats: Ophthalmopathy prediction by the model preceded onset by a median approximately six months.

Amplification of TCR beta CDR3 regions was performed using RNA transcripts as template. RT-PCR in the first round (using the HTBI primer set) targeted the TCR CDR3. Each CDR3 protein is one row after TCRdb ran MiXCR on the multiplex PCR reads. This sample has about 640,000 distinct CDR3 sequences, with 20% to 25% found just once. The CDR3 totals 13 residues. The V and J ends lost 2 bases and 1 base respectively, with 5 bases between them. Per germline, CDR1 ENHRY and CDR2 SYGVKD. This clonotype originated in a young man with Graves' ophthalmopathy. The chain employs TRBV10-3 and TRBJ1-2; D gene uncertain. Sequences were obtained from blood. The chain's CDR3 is CAISEAYNYGYTF. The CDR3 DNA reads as TGTGCCATCAGTGAGGCTTATAACTATGGCTACACCTTC.